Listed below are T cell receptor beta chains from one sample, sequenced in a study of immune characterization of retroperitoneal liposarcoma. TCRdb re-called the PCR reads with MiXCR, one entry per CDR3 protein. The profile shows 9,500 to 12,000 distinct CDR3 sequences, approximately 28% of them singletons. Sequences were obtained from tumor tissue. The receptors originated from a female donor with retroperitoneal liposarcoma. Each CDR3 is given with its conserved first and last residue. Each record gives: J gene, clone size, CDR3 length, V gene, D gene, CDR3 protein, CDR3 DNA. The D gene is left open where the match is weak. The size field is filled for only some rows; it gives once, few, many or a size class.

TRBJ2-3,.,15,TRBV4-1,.,CASASREGATDTQYF,TGCGCCAGCGCGTCAAGGGAGGGGGCTACAGATACGCAGTATTTT
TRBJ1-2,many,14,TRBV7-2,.,CASSFGSGGRGYTF,.
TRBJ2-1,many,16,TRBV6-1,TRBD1,CASSEDAGTGGDEQFF,TGTGCCAGCAGTGAAGACGCAGGGACAGGGGGCGACGAGCAGTTCTTC
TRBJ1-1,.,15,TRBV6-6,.,CASSARGRWNTEAFF,TGTGCCAGCAGTGCCAGGGGACGTTGGAACACTGAAGCTTTCTTT
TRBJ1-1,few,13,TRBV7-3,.,CASSYSLNTEAFF,TGTGCCAGCAGCTACAGCCTGAACACTGAAGCTTTCTTT
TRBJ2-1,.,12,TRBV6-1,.,CATELGSNEQFF,TGTGCCACCGAATTAGGGTCCAATGAGCAGTTCTTC
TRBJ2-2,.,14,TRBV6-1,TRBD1,CASDGTGGIGELFF,TGTGCCAGCGACGGGACAGGGGGTATCGGGGAGCTGTTTTTT
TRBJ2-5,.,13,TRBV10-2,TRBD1,CASSSGQGETQYF,TGCGCCAGCAGTTCTGGACAGGGAGAGACCCAGTACTTC
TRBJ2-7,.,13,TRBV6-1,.,CASRVRGEGEQYF,TGTGCCAGCAGGGTCAGGGGGGAAGGTGAGCAGTACTTC
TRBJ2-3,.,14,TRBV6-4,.,CASSPGQGTDTQYF,TGTGCCAGCAGCCCGGGCCAGGGCACAGATACGCAGTATTTT
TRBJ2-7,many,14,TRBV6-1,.,CASSEYGTNYEQYF,TGTGCCAGCAGTGAATATGGGACAAACTACGAGCAGTACTTC
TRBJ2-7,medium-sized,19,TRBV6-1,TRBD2,CASSDPGLAGTYSYNEQYF,TGTGCCAGCAGTGACCCGGGACTAGCGGGGACTTACTCCTACAATGAGCAGTACTTC
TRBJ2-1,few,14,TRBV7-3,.,CASSVKGGVGEQFF,TGTGCCAGCAGCGTCAAGGGGGGCGTGGGCGAGCAGTTCTTC
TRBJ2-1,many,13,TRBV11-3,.,CASGTQRYNEQFF,TGTGCCAGCGGGACTCAGAGATACAATGAGCAGTTCTTC
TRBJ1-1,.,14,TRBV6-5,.,CASSYSGAATEAFF,TGTGCCAGCAGTTACTCGGGGGCTGCCACTGAAGCTTTCTTT
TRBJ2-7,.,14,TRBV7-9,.,CASSSHSSRDEQYF,TGTGCCAGCAGCTCCCACTCCAGTCGGGACGAGCAGTACTTC
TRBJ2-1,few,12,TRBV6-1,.,CASCHAIETQFF,TGTGCCAGCTGTCACGCAATCGAGACCCAGTTCTTC
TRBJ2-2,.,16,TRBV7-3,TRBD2,CASSLAAGGNTGELFF,TGTGCCAGCAGCTTAGCAGCGGGAGGGAACACCGGGGAGCTGTTTTTT
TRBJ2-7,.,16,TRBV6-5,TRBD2,CASSFGGSTDTYEQYF,TGTGCCAGCAGCTTCGGGGGGTCCACAGATACCTACGAGCAGTACTTC
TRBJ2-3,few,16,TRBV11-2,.,CASSLLSGADADTQYF,TGTGCCAGCAGCTTATTATCGGGAGCCGACGCAGATACGCAGTATTTT
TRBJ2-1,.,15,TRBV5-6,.,CASSLVDSLSGEQFF,TGTGCCAGCAGCTTGGTGGACTCCCTTAGCGGCGAGCAGTTCTTC
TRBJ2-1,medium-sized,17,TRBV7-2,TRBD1,CASSIDPAGTVHGTQFF,TGTGCCAGCAGCATAGACCCAGCCGGGACAGTTCATGGGACCCAGTTCTTC
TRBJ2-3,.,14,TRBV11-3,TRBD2,CASPTSGSTDTQYF,TGTGCCAGCCCCACTAGCGGGAGTACAGATACGCAGTATTTT
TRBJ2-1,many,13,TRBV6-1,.,CASRTGAYNEQFF,TGTGCCAGCAGAACGGGGGCCTACAATGAGCAGTTCTTC
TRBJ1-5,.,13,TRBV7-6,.,CASSQNRVQPQHF,TGTGCCAGCAGCCAGAACAGGGTACAGCCCCAGCATTTT
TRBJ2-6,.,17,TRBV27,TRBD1,CASSPTRQGAGANVLTF,TGTGCCAGCAGTCCGACGAGACAGGGTGCTGGGGCCAACGTCCTGACTTTC
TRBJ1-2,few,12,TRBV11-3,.,CASSLEGYGYTF,TGTGCCAGCAGCTTAGAGGGGTATGGCTACACCTTC
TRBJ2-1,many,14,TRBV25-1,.,CASSESGSMNEQFF,TGTGCCAGCAGTGAATCAGGCTCCATGAATGAGCAGTTCTTC
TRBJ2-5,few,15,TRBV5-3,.,CASSSGDSRAETQYF,TGTGCCAGCAGCTCGGGGGACAGTCGGGCGGAGACCCAGTACTTC
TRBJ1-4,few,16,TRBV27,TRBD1,CASSNLLQGAKEKLFF,TGTGCCAGCAGTAACCTACTCCAGGGGGCGAAAGAAAAACTGTTTTTT
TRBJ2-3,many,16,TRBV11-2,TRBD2,CASSLAIAGGTDTQYF,TGTGCCAGCAGCTTAGCAATAGCGGGAGGCACAGATACGCAGTATTTT